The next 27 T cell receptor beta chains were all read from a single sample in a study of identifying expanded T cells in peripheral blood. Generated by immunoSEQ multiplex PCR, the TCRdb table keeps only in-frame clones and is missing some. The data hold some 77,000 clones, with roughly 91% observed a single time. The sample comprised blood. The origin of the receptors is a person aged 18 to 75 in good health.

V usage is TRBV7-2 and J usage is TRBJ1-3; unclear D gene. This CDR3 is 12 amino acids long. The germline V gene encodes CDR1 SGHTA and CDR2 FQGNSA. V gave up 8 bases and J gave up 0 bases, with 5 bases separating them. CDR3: CASGASGNTIYF. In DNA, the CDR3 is TGTGCCAGCGGTGCCTCTGGAAACACCATATATTTT.

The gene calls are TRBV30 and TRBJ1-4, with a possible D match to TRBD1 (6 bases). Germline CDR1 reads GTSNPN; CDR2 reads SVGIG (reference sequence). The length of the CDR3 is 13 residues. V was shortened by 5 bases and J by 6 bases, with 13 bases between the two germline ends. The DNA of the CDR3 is TGTGCCTGGGCTACAGGGATAGATGAAAAACTGTTTTTT. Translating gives CAWATGIDEKLFF.

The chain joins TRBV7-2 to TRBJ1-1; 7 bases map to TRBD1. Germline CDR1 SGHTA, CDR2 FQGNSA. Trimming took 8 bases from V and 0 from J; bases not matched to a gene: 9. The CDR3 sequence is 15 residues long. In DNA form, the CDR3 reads TGTGCCAGCGCCAGGGGGGGCGCTATGAACACTGAAGCTTTCTTT. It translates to CASARGGAMNTEAFF.

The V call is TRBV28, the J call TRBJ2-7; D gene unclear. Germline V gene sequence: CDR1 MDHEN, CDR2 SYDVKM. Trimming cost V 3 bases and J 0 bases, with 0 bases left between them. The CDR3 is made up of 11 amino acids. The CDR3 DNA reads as TGTGCCAGCAGTTTCTCCTACGAGCAGTACTTC. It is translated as CASSFSYEQYF.

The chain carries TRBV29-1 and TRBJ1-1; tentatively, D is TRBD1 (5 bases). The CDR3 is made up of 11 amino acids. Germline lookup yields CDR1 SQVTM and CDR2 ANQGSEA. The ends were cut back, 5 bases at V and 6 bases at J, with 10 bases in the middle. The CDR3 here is CSVWGYAEAFF. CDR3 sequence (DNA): TGCAGCGTTTGGGGGTACGCTGAAGCTTTCTTT.

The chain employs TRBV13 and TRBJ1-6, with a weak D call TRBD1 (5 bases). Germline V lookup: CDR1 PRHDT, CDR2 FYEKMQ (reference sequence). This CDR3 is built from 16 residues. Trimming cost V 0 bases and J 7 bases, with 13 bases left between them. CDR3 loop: CASSLGPATVNSPLHF. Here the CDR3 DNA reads TGTGCCAGCAGCTTAGGGCCCGCGACAGTGAATTCACCCCTCCACTTT.

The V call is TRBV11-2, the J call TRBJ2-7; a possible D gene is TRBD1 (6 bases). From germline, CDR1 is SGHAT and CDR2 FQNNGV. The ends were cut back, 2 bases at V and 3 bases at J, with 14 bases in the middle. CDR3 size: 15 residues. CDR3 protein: CASSLSTGLYYEQYF. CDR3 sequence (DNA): TGTGCCAGCAGCTTATCGACAGGACTTTACTACGAGCAGTACTTC.

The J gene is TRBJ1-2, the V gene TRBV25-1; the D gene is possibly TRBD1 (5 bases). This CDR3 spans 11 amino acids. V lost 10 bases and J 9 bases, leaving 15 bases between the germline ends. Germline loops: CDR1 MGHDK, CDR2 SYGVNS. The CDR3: CATASQGSYTF. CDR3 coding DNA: TGTGCCACCGCCAGTCAGGGAAGCTACACCTTC.

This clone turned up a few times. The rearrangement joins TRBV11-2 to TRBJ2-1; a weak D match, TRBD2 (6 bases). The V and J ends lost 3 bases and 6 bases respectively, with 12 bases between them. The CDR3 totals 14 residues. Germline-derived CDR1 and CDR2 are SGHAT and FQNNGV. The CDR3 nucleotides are TGTGCCAGCAGCTTCTGGAGGACTACCAATGAGCAGTTCTTC. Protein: CASSFWRTTNEQFF. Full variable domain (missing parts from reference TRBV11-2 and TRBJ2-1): EAGVAQSPRYKIIEKRQSVAFWCNPISGHATLYWYQQILGQGPKLLIQFQNNGVVDDSQLPKDRFSAERLKGVDSTLKIQPAKLEDSAVYLCASSFWRTTNEQFFGPGTRLTVL.

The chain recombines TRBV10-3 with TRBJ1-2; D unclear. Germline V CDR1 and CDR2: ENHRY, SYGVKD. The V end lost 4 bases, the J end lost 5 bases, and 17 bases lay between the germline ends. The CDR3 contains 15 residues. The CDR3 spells CAISGTRREAYGYTF. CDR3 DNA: TGTGCCATCAGTGGGACGCGGCGGGAGGCGTATGGCTACACCTTC.

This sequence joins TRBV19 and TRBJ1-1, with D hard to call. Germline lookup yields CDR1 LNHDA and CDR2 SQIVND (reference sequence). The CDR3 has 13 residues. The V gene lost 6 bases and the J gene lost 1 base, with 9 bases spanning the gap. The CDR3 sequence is CASRRAANTEAFF. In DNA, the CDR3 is TGTGCCAGTAGGCGGGCGGCGAACACTGAAGCTTTCTTT.

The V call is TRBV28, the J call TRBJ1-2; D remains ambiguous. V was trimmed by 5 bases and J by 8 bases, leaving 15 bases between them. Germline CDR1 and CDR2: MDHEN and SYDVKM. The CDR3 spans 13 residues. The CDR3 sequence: CASSHRKARGYTF. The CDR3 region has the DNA TGTGCCAGCAGTCACCGCAAGGCGCGAGGCTACACCTTC.

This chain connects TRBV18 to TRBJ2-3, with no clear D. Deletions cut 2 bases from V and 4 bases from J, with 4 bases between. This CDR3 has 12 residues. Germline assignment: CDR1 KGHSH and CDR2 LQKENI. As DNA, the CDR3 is TGTGCCAGCTCACCAGTCTCAGATACGCAGTATTTT. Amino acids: CASSPVSDTQYF.

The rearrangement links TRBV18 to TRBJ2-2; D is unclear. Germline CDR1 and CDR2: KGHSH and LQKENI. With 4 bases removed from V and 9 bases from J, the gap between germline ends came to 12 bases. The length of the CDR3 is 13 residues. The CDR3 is CASSHGDHRELFF. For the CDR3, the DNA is TGTGCCAGCTCACACGGAGATCACCGGGAGCTGTTTTTT.

CDR3 loop: CASSFGEPTDTQYF. In DNA form, the CDR3 reads TGCGCCAGCAGCTTTGGGGAGCCCACAGATACGCAGTATTTT. The chain has TRBV5-1 and TRBJ2-3; D possibly corresponds to TRBD2 (5 bases). Germline lookup yields CDR1 SGHRS and CDR2 YFSETQ. V was clipped by 2 bases and J by 2 bases, with 9 bases between them. This CDR3 contains 14 residues.

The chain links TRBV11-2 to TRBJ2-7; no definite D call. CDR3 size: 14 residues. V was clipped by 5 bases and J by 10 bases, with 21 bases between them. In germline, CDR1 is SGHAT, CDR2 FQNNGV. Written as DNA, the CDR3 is TGTGCCAGCAGCCCCCGGTCTAACACAAACCCTCAGTACTTC. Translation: CASSPRSNTNPQYF.

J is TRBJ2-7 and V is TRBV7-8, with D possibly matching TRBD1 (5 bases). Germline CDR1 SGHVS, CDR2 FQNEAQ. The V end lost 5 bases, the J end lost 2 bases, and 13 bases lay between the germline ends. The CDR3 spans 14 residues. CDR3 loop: CASSPPDSPYEQYF. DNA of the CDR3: TGTGCCAGCAGCCCGCCAGACAGTCCCTACGAGCAGTACTTC. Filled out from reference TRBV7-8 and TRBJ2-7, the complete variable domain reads GAGVSQSPRYKVAKRGQDVALRCDPISGHVSLFWYQQALGQGPEFLTYFQNEAQLDKSGLPSDRFFAERPEGSVSTLKIQRTQQEDSAVYLCASSPPDSPYEQYFGPGTRLTVT.

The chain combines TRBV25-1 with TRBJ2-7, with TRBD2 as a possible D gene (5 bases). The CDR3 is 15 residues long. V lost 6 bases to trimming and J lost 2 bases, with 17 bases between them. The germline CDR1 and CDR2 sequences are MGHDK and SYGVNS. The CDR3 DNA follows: TGTGCCAGCAGCGCTGGACTGGGAATAACCTACGAGCAGTACTTC. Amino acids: CASSAGLGITYEQYF.

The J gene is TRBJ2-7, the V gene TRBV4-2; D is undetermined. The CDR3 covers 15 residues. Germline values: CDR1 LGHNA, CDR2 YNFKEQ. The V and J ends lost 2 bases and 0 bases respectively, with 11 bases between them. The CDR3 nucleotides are TGTGCCAGCAGCCAATGGGCAGGTGGCTCCTACGAGCAGTACTTC. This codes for CASSQWAGGSYEQYF.

CDR3 region: CASSLVHSASYEQYF. The CDR3 nucleotides read TGTGCCAGCAGCTTAGTTCACAGCGCCTCCTACGAGCAGTACTTC. The chain joins TRBV7-8 to TRBJ2-7; D unresolved. The germline CDR1 and CDR2 sequences are SGHVS and FQNEAQ. With 1 base removed from V and 0 bases from J, the gap between germline ends came to 10 bases. The CDR3 extends over 15 amino acids.

CDR3 coding DNA: TGCGCCAGCAGCCAAGTGGGGGCGCGGAACACTGAAGCTTTCTTT. Protein product: CASSQVGARNTEAFF. The chain combines TRBV4-3 with TRBJ1-1; D may be TRBD1 (6 bases). The V end was cut by 1 base, the J end by 1 base, with 10 bases between. Germline loops: CDR1 LGHNA, CDR2 YSLEER. The CDR3 extends over 15 amino acids.

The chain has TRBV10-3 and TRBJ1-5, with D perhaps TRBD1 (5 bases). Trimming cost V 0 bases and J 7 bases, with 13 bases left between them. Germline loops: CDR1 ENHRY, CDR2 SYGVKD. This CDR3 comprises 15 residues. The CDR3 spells CAISESPGQGQPQHF. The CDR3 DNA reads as TGTGCCATCAGTGAGTCGCCAGGGCAGGGACAGCCCCAGCATTTT.

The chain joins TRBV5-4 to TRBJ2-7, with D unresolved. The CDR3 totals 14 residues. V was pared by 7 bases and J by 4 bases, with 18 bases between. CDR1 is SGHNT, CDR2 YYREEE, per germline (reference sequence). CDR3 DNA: TGTGCCAGCTTGGTGGGCCCCGGTGGTTACGAGCAGTACTTC. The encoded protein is CASLVGPGGYEQYF. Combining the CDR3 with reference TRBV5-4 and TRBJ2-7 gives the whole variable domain ETGVTQSPTHLIKTRGQQVTLRCSSQSGHNTVSWYQQALGQGPQFIFQYYREEENGRGNFPPRFSGLQFPNYSSELNVNALELDDSALYLCASLVGPGGYEQYFGPGTRLTVT.

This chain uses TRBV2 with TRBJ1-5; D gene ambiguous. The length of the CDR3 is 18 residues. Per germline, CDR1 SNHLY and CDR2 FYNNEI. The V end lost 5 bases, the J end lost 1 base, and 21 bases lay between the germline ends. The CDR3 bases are TGTGCCAGCAGTCTAGGAAGGACGGCGTGGGCAAGCAATCAGCCCCAGCATTTT. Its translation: CASSLGRTAWASNQPQHF. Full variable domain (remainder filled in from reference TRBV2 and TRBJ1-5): EPEVTQTPSHQVTQMGQEVILRCVPISNHLYFYWYRQILGQKVEFLVSFYNNEISEKSEIFDDQFSVERPDGSNFTLKIRSTKLEDSAMYFCASSLGRTAWASNQPQHFGDGTRLSIL.

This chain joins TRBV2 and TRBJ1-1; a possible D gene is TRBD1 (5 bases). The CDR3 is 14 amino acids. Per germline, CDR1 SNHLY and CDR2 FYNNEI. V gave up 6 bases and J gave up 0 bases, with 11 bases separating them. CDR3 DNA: TGTGCCAGCAGCCCAGACAGTTTGAACACTGAAGCTTTCTTT. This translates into CASSPDSLNTEAFF.

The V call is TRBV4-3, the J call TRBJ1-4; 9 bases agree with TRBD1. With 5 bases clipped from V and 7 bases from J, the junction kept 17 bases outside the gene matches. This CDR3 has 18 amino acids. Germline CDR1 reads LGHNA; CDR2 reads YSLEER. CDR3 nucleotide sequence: TGCGCCAGCAGCGTCCGTTGGACAGGGGAGTCAGTGGGTGAAAAACTGTTTTTT. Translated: CASSVRWTGESVGEKLFF.

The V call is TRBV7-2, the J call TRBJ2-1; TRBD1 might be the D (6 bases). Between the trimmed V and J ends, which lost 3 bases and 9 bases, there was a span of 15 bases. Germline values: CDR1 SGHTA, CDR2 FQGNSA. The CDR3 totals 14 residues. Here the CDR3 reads CASSLVSGAGEQFF. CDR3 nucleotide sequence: TGTGCCAGCAGCTTGGTCTCAGGGGCAGGTGAGCAGTTCTTC.